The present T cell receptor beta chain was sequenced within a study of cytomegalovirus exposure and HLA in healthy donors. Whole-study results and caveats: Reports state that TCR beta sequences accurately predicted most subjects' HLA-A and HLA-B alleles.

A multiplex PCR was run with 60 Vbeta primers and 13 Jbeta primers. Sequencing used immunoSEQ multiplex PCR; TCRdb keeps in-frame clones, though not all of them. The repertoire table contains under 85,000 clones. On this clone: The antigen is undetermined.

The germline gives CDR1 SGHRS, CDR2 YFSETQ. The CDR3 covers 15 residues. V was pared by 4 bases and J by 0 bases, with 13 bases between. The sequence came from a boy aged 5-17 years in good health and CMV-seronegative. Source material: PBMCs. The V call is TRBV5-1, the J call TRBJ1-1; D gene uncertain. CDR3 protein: CASSQIPDLNTEAFF. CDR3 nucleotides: TGCGCCAGCAGCCAGATCCCGGACTTGAACACTGAAGCTTTCTTT.